This entry describes one T cell receptor beta chain. Antigen specificity is unknown. These data come from a study of identical twins. Broader study findings: Out-of-frame alpha sequences shared by twins showed excess low generation probability.

The CDR3 has 17 amino acids. V was cut by 4 bases and J by 4 bases, with 21 bases left in between. Germline lookup yields CDR1 SEHNR and CDR2 FQNEAQ (reference sequence). TCRdb redid the calling of the 5' RACE reads with MiXCR, one entry per CDR3 protein. The sample holds about 520,000 distinct CDR3 sequences, around 20% seen once. These same data were also listed under a study on T cells expressing NK-cell markers. From that second work: Each of about six donors carried dominant NKG2C+ clonotypes accounting for roughly 1.0-8% of CD8+ T cells.

The specimen was CD4+ T cells sorted from blood. V gene TRBV7-9 combines with J gene TRBJ2-3, with D possibly being TRBD2 (5 bases). This sequence was found in a young woman in good health. This CDR3 is CASSSHTSAPGADTQYF. The CDR3 bases are TGTGCCAGCAGCTCCCACACCTCGGCCCCCGGGGCAGATACGCAGTATTTT.